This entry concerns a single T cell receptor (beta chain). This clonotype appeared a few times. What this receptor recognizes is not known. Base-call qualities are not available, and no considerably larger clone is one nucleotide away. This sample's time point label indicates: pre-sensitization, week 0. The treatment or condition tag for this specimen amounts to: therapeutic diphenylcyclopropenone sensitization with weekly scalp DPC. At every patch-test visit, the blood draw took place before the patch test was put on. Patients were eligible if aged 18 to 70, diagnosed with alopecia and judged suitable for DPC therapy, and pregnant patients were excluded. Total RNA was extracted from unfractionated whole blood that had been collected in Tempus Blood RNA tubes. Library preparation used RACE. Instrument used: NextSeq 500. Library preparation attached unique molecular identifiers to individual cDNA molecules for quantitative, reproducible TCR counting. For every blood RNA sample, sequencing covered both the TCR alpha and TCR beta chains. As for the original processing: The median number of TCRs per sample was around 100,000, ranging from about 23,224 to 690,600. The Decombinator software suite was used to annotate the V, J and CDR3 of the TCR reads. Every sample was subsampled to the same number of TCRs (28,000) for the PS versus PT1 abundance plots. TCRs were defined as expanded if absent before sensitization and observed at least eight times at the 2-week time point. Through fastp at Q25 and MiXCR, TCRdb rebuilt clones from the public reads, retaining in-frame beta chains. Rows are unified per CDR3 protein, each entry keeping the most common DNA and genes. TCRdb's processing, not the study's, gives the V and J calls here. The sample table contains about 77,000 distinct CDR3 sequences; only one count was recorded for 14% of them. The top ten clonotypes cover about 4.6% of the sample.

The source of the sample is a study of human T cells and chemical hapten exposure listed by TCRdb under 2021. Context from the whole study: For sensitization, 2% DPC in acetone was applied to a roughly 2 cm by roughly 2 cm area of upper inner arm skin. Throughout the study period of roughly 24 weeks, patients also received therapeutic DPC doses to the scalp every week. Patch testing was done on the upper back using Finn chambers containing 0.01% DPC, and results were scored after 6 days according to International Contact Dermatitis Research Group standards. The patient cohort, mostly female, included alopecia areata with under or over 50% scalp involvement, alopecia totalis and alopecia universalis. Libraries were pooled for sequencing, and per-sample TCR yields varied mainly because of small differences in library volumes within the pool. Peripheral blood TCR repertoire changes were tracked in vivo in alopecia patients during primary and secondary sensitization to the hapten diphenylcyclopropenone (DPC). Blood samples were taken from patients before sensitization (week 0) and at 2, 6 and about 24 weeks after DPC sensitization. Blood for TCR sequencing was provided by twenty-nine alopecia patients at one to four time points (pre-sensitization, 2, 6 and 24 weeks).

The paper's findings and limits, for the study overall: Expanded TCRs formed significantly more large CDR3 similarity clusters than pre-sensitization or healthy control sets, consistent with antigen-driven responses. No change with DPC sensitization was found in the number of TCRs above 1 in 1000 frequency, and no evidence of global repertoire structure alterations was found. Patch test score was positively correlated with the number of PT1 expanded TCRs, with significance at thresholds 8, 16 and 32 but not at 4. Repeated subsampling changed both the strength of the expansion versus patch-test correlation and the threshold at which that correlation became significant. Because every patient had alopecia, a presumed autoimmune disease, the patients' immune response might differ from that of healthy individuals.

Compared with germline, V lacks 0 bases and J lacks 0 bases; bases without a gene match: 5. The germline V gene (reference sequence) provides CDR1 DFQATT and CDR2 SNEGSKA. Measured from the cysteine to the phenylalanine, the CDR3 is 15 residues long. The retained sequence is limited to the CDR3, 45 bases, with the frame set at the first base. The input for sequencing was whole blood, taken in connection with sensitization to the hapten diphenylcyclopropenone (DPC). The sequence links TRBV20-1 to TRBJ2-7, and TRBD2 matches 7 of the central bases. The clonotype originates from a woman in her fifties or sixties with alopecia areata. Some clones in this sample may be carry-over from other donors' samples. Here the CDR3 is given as CSARDDGGSSYEQYF. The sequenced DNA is TGCAGTGCTAGAGATGATGGCGGGAGCTCCTACGAGCAGTACTTC.